This passage covers 26 T cell receptor beta chains from one sample sequenced in a study of response to subunit inactivated influenza vaccine. TCRdb re-called the RT-PCR reads with MiXCR, one entry per CDR3 protein. This sample carries just under 550,000 distinct CDR3 sequences, 20% to 25% of them seen once, and the ten largest clones take around 2.8%. This sample also appeared in a second study, on T cells expressing NK-cell markers. As reported in that work: What made the TCR beta cDNA was 5'RACE template switching with UMIs.

This specimen consisted of CD4+ T cells sorted from PBMCs, obtained 12 days after vaccination. The receptors stem from a man in his fifties who received an inactivated influenza vaccine.

CDR3 amino acids: CSALRSGNEQFF. The DNA of the CDR3 is TGCAGTGCTCTGCGGTCAGGGAATGAGCAGTTCTTC. V and J are TRBV20-1 and TRBJ2-1; tentative D call: TRBD1 (5 bases). This CDR3 region has 12 residues. Germline V CDR1 and CDR2: DFQATT, SNEGSKA (reference sequence). Deletions cut 5 bases from V and 7 bases from J, with 12 bases between.

The gene calls are TRBV10-2 and TRBJ2-3; D not resolved. The V end lost 3 bases, the J end lost 0 bases, and 10 bases lay between the germline ends. This CDR3 has 15 amino acids. Germline CDR1 is WSHSY and CDR2 is SAAADI. The CDR3 sequence is CASSEIVTSTDTQYF. In DNA form, the CDR3 reads TGCGCCAGCAGTGAAATAGTGACTAGCACAGATACGCAGTATTTT.

This clonotype was counted between two and nine times. The chain couples TRBV15 to TRBJ2-3; D gene uncertain. The CDR3 totals 13 residues. Trimming removed 5 bases from V and 2 bases from J, with 8 bases in between. Germline CDR1 is LNHNV and CDR2 is YYDKDF (reference sequence). DNA of the CDR3: TGTGCCACCAGCGGCTCGAACACAGATACGCAGTATTTT. It specifies CATSGSNTDTQYF.

The J gene is TRBJ1-1, the V gene TRBV7-3; the D gene is possibly TRBD1 (5 bases). V shed 5 bases and J shed 1 base, with 11 bases lying between them. Germline assignment: CDR1 SGHTA and CDR2 FQGTGA. The CDR3 is made up of 14 amino acids. DNA for the CDR3: TGTGCCAGCAGCCGAGGACACCAGAACACTGAAGCTTTCTTT. Translation: CASSRGHQNTEAFF.

The V call is TRBV10-3, the J call TRBJ2-3; D perhaps matches TRBD1 (7 bases). Trimming took 4 bases from V and 2 from J, leaving 19 bases between them. The CDR3 spans 17 residues. Germline values: CDR1 ENHRY, CDR2 SYGVKD. The CDR3 here is CAISAQGGQSLTDTQYF. In DNA, the CDR3 is TGTGCCATCAGTGCCCAGGGGGGCCAGTCTCTCACAGATACGCAGTATTTT.

The chain is built from TRBV10-2 and TRBJ2-4, with 10 bases identical to TRBD1. The ends lost 6 bases at V and 5 bases at J; junction bases unmatched: 7. Germline values: CDR1 WSHSY, CDR2 SAAADI. The CDR3 is 15 amino acids. CDR3 bases: TGCGCCAGCAGAGACCACGACAGGGGGCAAAACATTCAGTACTTC. Translated: CASRDHDRGQNIQYF.

The rearrangement links TRBV11-2 to TRBJ2-1; possible D gene TRBD1, 9 bases. Trimming removed 4 bases at V and 6 bases at J, with 28 bases between. Per the germline V gene, CDR1 is SGHAT and CDR2 is FQNNGV. The CDR3 has 19 residues. The DNA of the CDR3 is TGTGCCAGCAGCTCGCAGGACAGGGGTTCCGAGCGGGAGCGCAATGAGCAGTTCTTC. Translation: CASSSQDRGSERERNEQFF.

In its sample, this clonotype was seen a few times. This sequence joins TRBV29-1 and TRBJ2-5, with D unclear. Germline V gene data show CDR1 as SQVTM and CDR2 as ANQGSEA. This CDR3 is built from 13 residues. With 6 bases removed from V and 0 bases from J, the gap between germline ends came to 11 bases. The CDR3 is CSVLRFNQETQYF. The CDR3 DNA reads TGCAGCGTATTGCGGTTCAACCAAGAGACCCAGTACTTC.

This clonotype was counted a few times. The rearrangement uses TRBV9 and TRBJ2-1, with a tentative D call TRBD2 (5 bases). The germline V gene has CDR1 SGDLS and CDR2 YYNGEE. The CDR3 loop spans 15 amino acids. Trimming removed 0 bases from V and 3 bases from J, with 10 bases in between. CDR3 DNA sequence: TGTGCCAGCAGCGTAGGGGAGAAAGGCTACAATGAGCAGTTCTTC. Translation gives CASSVGEKGYNEQFF.

This sequence joins TRBV5-1 and TRBJ2-1; the match to TRBD1 covers 8 bases. This CDR3 is built from 15 residues. Germline V gene lookup returns CDR1 SGHRS and CDR2 YFSETQ. V dropped 4 bases and J dropped 2; count of bases not matched to a gene: 5. The CDR3 is CASSQDRVPYNEQFF. CDR3 coding DNA: TGCGCCAGCAGCCAGGACAGGGTGCCCTACAATGAGCAGTTCTTC.

V gene TRBV24-1 combines with J gene TRBJ2-1, with 11 bases identical to TRBD2. Trimming cost V 1 base and J 10 bases; bases outside gene matches: 11. CDR1 and CDR2 from the germline V gene are KGHDR and SFDVKD. CDR3 length: 17 residues. CDR3 loop: CATSDFSALAGGLEQFF. DNA for the CDR3: TGTGCCACCAGTGATTTCAGTGCGCTAGCGGGAGGTCTCGAGCAGTTCTTC.

The V and J genes are TRBV5-5 and TRBJ2-1, with D uncertain. The V gene's germline CDR1 is SGHKS and CDR2 YYEKEE (reference sequence). V was shortened by 2 bases and J by 2 bases, with 8 bases between the two germline ends. This CDR3 has 14 amino acids. As DNA, the CDR3 is TGTGCCAGCAGCTTCACGCGGACCTACAATGAGCAGTTCTTC. Protein sequence: CASSFTRTYNEQFF. Full variable domain (missing parts from reference TRBV5-5 and TRBJ2-1): DAGVTQSPTHLIKTRGQQVTLRCSPISGHKSVSWYQQVLGQGPQFIFQYYEKEERGRGNFPDRFSARQFPNYSSELNVNALLLGDSALYLCASSFTRTYNEQFFGPGTRLTVL.

V is TRBV7-2 and J is TRBJ1-6, with 7 bases identical to TRBD1. The length of the CDR3 is 15 residues. V dropped 5 bases and J dropped 6; count of bases not matched to a gene: 7. The germline CDR1 and CDR2 sequences are SGHTA and FQGNSA. In DNA form, the CDR3 reads TGTGCCAGCAGCCCCAGACAGGGCGGTAATTCACCCCTCCACTTT. The encoded protein is CASSPRQGGNSPLHF.

J is TRBJ2-7 and V is TRBV20-1; the match to TRBD1 covers 7 bases. Germline V gene data show CDR1 as DFQATT and CDR2 as SNEGSKA (reference sequence). The CDR3 consists of 13 residues. J lost 5 bases, V lost 3 bases, and 7 bases had no gene match. The CDR3 is CSASYDRVHEQYF. The CDR3, as DNA: TGCAGTGCTAGCTATGACAGGGTCCACGAGCAGTACTTC.

This chain links TRBV10-3 with TRBJ2-1, with TRBD2 as a possible D gene (5 bases). The germline V gene has CDR1 ENHRY and CDR2 SYGVKD. CDR3 length: 12 amino acids. V lost 4 bases to trimming and J lost 8 bases, with 9 bases between them. The CDR3 DNA reads TGTGCCATCAGTGCCACAGCGGATGAGCAGTTCTTC. Translation: CAISATADEQFF.

This clonotype has ten or more counts. CDR3 sequence: CASSLSQGTRGQYF. CDR3 bases: TGTGCCAGCAGTTTGTCCCAGGGGACCAGGGGCCAGTACTTC. This sequence joins TRBV12-3 or TRBV12-4 and TRBJ2-5, with D possibly TRBD1 on 6 matching bases. V was cut by 3 bases and J by 10 bases, with 18 bases left in between. There are 14 residues in the CDR3.

This chain uses TRBV6-2 or TRBV6-3 with TRBJ2-7; 11 bases line up with TRBD2. This CDR3 spans 15 amino acids. Germline V CDR1 and CDR2: MNHEY, SVGEGT. The V and J ends lost 7 bases and 0 bases, in that order; junction bases with no gene match: 5. DNA of the CDR3: TGTGCCAGCACCCGTAGCGGGAGGGGCTCCTACGAGCAGTACTTC. Its translation: CASTRSGRGSYEQYF.

Many counts were recorded for this clonotype. This chain links TRBV7-2 with TRBJ1-1; the D gene is possibly TRBD1 (6 bases). The V and J ends lost 5 bases and 5 bases respectively, with 12 bases between them. Germline lookup yields CDR1 SGHTA and CDR2 FQGNSA. The CDR3 has 13 residues. This CDR3 reads CASSIGGGTEAFF. The CDR3 coding sequence is TGTGCCAGCAGCATCGGGGGCGGTACTGAAGCTTTCTTT. The complete variable domain, with remaining parts taken from reference TRBV7-2 and TRBJ1-1, reads GAGVSQSPSNKVTEKGKDVELRCDPISGHTALYWYRQSLGQGLEFLIYFQGNSAPDKSGLPSDRFSAERTGGSVSTLTIQRTQQEDSAVYLCASSIGGGTEAFFGQGTRLTVV.

In its sample, this clonotype was seen a few times. The chain has TRBV7-2 and TRBJ2-2, with D tentatively TRBD1 (6 bases). Trimming removed 2 bases from V and 3 bases from J, with 13 bases in between. Germline CDR1 reads SGHTA; CDR2 reads FQGNSA. The CDR3 consists of 16 residues. CDR3 residues: CASSLLARGDTGELFF. Here the CDR3 DNA reads TGTGCCAGCAGCTTATTGGCCAGGGGAGACACCGGGGAGCTGTTTTTT.

J is TRBJ2-3 and V is TRBV15; D could derive from TRBD1 or TRBD2 (5 bases each). The CDR3 has 14 amino acids. The germline V gene has CDR1 LNHNV and CDR2 YYDKDF (reference sequence). The V gene lost 0 bases and the J gene lost 6 bases, with 10 bases spanning the gap. The CDR3 DNA is TGTGCCACCAGCAGAGATGGAAGGGACGATACGCAGTATTTT. Residues: CATSRDGRDDTQYF. The complete variable domain, with remaining parts taken from reference TRBV15 and TRBJ2-3, reads DAMVIQNPRYQVTQFGKPVTLSCSQTLNHNVMYWYQQKSSQAPKLLFHYYDKDFNNEADTPDNFQSRRPNTSFCFLDIRSPGLGDTAMYLCATSRDGRDDTQYFGPGTRLTVL.

The V call is TRBV7-2, the J call TRBJ1-1, with TRBD1 identical over 8 bases. V lost 5 bases and J lost 7; bases outside the gene matches: 9. Germline values: CDR1 SGHTA, CDR2 FQGNSA. The CDR3 consists of 14 residues. The CDR3 region is CASSTRTGRFEAFF. The CDR3 bases are TGTGCCAGCAGCACACGGACAGGGAGATTTGAAGCTTTCTTT. Filled out from reference TRBV7-2 and TRBJ1-1, the complete variable domain reads GAGVSQSPSNKVTEKGKDVELRCDPISGHTALYWYRQSLGQGLEFLIYFQGNSAPDKSGLPSDRFSAERTGGSVSTLTIQRTQQEDSAVYLCASSTRTGRFEAFFGQGTRLTVV.

The V and J genes are TRBV9 and TRBJ2-1; tentatively, D is TRBD2 (6 bases). There are 17 residues in the CDR3. Trimming stripped 1 base from V and 0 bases from J, with 14 bases between. Germline V gene lookup returns CDR1 SGDLS and CDR2 YYNGEE. CDR3 sequence reads: CASSVSGLPSSYNEQFF. CDR3 DNA sequence: TGTGCCAGCAGCGTAAGCGGGCTCCCGAGCTCCTACAATGAGCAGTTCTTC.

This clonotype was picked up a small number of times. The chain links TRBV7-8 to TRBJ1-2, with unresolved D. Germline CDR1 SGHVS, CDR2 FQNEAQ. The V and J ends lost 3 bases and 2 bases respectively, with 13 bases between them. The CDR3 spans 15 residues. Here the CDR3 DNA reads TGTGCCAGCAGCTTTTTGGGCCAGACGAACTATGGCTACACCTTC. Its translation is CASSFLGQTNYGYTF.

This clonotype has a count of ten or more. The chain carries TRBV24-1 and TRBJ2-1, with TRBD2 identical over 9 bases. CDR3 length: 17 residues. From germline, CDR1 is KGHDR and CDR2 SFDVKD. Losses at the gene ends were 5 bases for V and 1 base for J; bases not matched to a gene: 8. The CDR3 bases are TGTGCCACCAGTGGTAATAGCGGGAGAAAATCCTACAATGAGCAGTTCTTC. It is translated as CATSGNSGRKSYNEQFF.

The sample holds many counts of this clonotype. This chain's CDR3 is CSVGAGGERTGELFF. As DNA, the CDR3 is TGCAGCGTTGGGGCCGGAGGAGAGAGAACCGGGGAGCTGTTTTTT. The chain joins TRBV29-1 to TRBJ2-2, with D perhaps matching TRBD2 (5 bases). V lost 4 bases and J 5 bases, leaving 17 bases between the germline ends. The CDR3 runs to 15 residues. CDR1 is SQVTM and CDR2 is ANQGSEA in the germline V gene.

The chain carries TRBV11-2 and TRBJ2-1; 16 bases map to TRBD2. The J segment lost 8 bases and the V segment lost 5 bases, leaving 12 bases of the junction unmatched. CDR3 length equals 18 residues. The germline V gene encodes CDR1 SGHAT and CDR2 FQNNGV. CDR3 in DNA: TGTGCCAGCAGCCTGACCGGGACTAGCGGGAGGGCCTCTTATGAGCAGTTCTTC. Its translation: CASSLTGTSGRASYEQFF.